This TCR beta chain originates from a study of T-cell reconstitution after alpha-beta-depleted transplantation in children. The CDR3 runs 17 residues. Germline V CDR1 and CDR2: DFQATT, SNEGSKA (reference sequence). Unmatched junction bases numbered 11, after V lost 0 bases and J lost 4 bases. Using unique molecular identifiers, the investigators prepared the TCRbeta library. Via MiXCR, TCRdb re-called the PCR reads, giving one row per CDR3 protein. The sample consists of approximately 500,000 distinct CDR3 sequences, approximately 10% of them appearing once. This clonotype was seen repeatedly, ten times or more.

The sequencing used PBMCs, collected before TCRalphabeta/CD19-depleted stem cell transplant. This sequence joins TRBV20-1 and TRBJ2-3; 9 bases agree with TRBD2. This TCR came from a child aged 2 to 9 with inherited bone marrow failure, due to receive a stem cell transplant. The CDR3 DNA reads TGCAGTGCTAGAGATTTCGGGGCGGGAGGGCCCCCAGATACGCAGTATTTT. Its protein product is CSARDFGAGGPPDTQYF.